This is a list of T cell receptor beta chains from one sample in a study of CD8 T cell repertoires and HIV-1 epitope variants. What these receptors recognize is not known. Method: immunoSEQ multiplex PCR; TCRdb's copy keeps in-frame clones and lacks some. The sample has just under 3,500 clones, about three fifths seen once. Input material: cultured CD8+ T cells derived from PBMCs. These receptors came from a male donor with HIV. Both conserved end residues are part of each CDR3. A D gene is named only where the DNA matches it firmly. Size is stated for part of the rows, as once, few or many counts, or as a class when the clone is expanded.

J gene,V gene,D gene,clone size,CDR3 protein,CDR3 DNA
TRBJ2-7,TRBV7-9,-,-,CASSPYSDEQYF,TGTGCCAGCAGCCCCTACAGTGACGAGCAGTACTTC
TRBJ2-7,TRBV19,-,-,CASCIGPGPYEQYF,TGTGCCAGTTGTATAGGACCAGGGCCCTACGAGCAGTACTTC
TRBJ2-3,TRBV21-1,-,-,CASSPVTDTQYF,TGTGCCAGCAGCCCGGTTACAGATACGCAGTATTTT
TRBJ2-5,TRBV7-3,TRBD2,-,CASSLGGGPQETQYF,TGTGCCAGCAGCTTAGGCGGGGGTCCTCAAGAGACCCAGTACTTC
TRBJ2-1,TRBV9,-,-,CASSVDYNEQFF,TGTGCCAGCAGCGTAGACTACAATGAGCAGTTCTTC
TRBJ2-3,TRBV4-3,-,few,CASSQDTDTQYF,TGCGCCAGCAGCCAAGACACAGATACGCAGTATTTT
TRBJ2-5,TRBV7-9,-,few,CASSSLADNQETQYF,TGTGCCAGCAGCTCGTTGGCGGACAACCAAGAGACCCAGTACTTC
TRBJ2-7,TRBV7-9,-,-,CASSSDPQPEQYF,TGTGCCAGCAGCTCGGACCCTCAGCCCGAGCAGTACTTC
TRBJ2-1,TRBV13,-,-,CASSWPENNEQFF,TGTGCCAGCAGCTGGCCGGAGAACAATGAGCAGTTCTTC
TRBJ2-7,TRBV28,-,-,CASSLSGPPSYEQYF,TGTGCCAGCAGTTTGTCGGGGCCCCCTTCCTACGAGCAGTACTTC
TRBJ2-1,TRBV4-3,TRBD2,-,CASSQDPAGASNEQFF,TGCGCCAGCAGCCAAGACCCAGCGGGGGCCTCCAATGAGCAGTTCTTC
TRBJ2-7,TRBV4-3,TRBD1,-,CASSPRTGFEQYF,TGCGCCAGCAGCCCGCGGACAGGGTTCGAGCAGTACTTC
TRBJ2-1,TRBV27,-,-,CASSQGPHEQFF,TGTGCCAGCAGTCAAGGTCCCCATGAGCAGTTCTTC
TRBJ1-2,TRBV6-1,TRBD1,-,CASSASRTGLLYGYTF,TGTGCCAGCAGTGCCTCAAGGACAGGGCTTCTCTATGGCTACACCTTC
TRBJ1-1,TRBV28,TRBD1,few,CASSLIVLSQGEDTEAFF,TGTGCCAGCAGTTTAATTGTTTTGTCTCAGGGGGAGGACACTGAAGCTTTCTTT
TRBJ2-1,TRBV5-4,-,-,CASSWEVTYNEQFF,TGTGCCAGCAGCTGGGAGGTAACCTACAATGAGCAGTTCTTC
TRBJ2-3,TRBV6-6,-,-,CATKPPSTDTQYF,TGTGCCACCAAGCCGCCTAGCACAGATACGCAGTATTTT
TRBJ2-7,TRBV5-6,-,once,CASSLTAPREQYF,TGTGCCAGCAGCTTGACAGCCCCTAGGGAGCAGTACTTC
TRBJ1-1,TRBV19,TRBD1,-,CASSIGRGDTEAFF,TGTGCCAGTAGTATCGGCAGGGGGGACACTGAAGCTTTCTTT
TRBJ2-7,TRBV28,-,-,CASSRSYEQYF,TGTGCCAGCAGTAGGTCCTACGAGCAGTACTTC
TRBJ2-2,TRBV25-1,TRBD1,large,CASSDGTATGELFF,TGTGCCAGCAGTGACGGGACAGCCACCGGGGAGCTGTTTTTT
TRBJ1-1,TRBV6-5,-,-,CASSYVGGEAFF,TGTGCCAGCAGTTACGTTGGGGGTGAAGCTTTCTTT
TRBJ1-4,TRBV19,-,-,CASRDGAEKLFF,TGTGCCAGTAGGGACGGCGCGGAAAAACTGTTTTTT
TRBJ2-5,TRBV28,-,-,CASNLAGEETQYF,TGTGCCAGCAATCTTGCAGGGGAAGAGACCCAGTACTTC
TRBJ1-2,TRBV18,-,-,CASSPSAVPGYGYTF,TGTGCCAGCTCACCCTCTGCAGTACCTGGCTATGGCTACACCTTC
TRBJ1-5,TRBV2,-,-,CASSDGGGSNQPQHF,TGTGCCAGCAGTGATGGTGGGGGAAGCAATCAGCCCCAGCATTTT
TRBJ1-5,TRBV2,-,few,CASSEVGNQPQHF,TGTGCCAGCAGTGAGGTAGGCAATCAGCCCCAGCATTTT
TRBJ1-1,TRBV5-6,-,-,CASSGLTDQRGNTEAFF,TGTGCCAGCAGCGGCCTCACGGACCAAAGGGGCAACACTGAAGCTTTCTTT
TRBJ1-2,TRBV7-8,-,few,CASSFPRQGNNYGYTF,TGTGCCAGCAGCTTCCCCCGCCAGGGAAACAACTATGGCTACACCTTC
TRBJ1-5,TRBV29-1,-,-,CSVVGRAGSDQPQHF,TGCAGCGTTGTGGGTCGGGCCGGGTCCGATCAGCCCCAGCATTTT
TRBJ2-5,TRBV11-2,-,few,CASSLAGYGETQYF,TGTGCCAGCAGCTTAGCAGGGTACGGGGAGACCCAGTACTTC
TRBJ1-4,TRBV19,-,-,CASSIFGRDEKLFF,TGTGCCAGTAGTATTTTCGGCAGGGATGAAAAACTGTTTTTT
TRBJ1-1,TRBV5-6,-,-,CASSLRGGNTEAFF,TGTGCCAGCAGCTTGAGGGGAGGCAACACTGAAGCTTTCTTT
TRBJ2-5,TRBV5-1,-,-,CASSLESAIQETQYF,TGCGCCAGCAGCTTGGAGTCAGCAATACAAGAGACCCAGTACTTC
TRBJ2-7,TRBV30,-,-,CAVEGSTYEQYF,TGTGCCGTGGAGGGTAGTACCTACGAGCAGTACTTC
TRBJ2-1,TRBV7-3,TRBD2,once,CASSPVSGGAGQFF,TGTGCCAGCAGCCCGGTTAGCGGGGGGGCTGGGCAGTTCTTC
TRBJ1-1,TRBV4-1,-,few,CASSLFGPASEAFF,TGCGCCAGCAGCCTTTTTGGACCAGCGTCTGAAGCTTTCTTT
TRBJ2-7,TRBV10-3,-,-,CAIRDLLGDEQYF,TGTGCCATCAGGGACCTTTTAGGGGACGAGCAGTACTTC
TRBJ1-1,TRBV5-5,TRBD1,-,CASSFWGTGPMNTEAFF,TGTGCCAGCAGCTTTTGGGGGACAGGGCCGATGAACACTGAAGCTTTCTTT
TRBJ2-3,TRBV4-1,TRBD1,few,CASSPGTDPKPSTDTQYF,TGCGCCAGCAGCCCGGGGACAGATCCGAAACCTAGCACAGATACGCAGTATTTT
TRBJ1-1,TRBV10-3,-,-,CAISENFEGTEAFF,TGTGCCATCAGTGAGAACTTCGAGGGCACTGAAGCTTTCTTT
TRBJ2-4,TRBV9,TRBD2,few,CASSVDSGRGNIQYF,TGTGCCAGCAGCGTAGATAGCGGGAGAGGCAACATTCAGTACTTC
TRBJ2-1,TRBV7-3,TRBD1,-,CASSSLDRGGNEQFF,TGTGCCAGCAGCTCCTTGGACAGGGGGGGCAATGAGCAGTTCTTC
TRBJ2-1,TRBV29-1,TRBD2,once,CSVEFLWGLAGDYNEQFF,TGCAGCGTTGAGTTTTTGTGGGGACTAGCGGGGGACTACAATGAGCAGTTCTTC
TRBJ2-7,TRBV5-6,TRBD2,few,CASSAGLGSSEQYF,TGTGCCAGCAGCGCGGGACTAGGTTCCTCCGAGCAGTACTTC
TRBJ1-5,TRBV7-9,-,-,CASSLTGADQPQHF,TGTGCCAGCAGCTTAACTGGGGCAGATCAGCCCCAGCATTTT
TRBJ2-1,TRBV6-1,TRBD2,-,CASSEWLAGGYNEQFF,TGTGCCAGCAGTGAGTGGCTAGCGGGAGGTTACAATGAGCAGTTCTTC
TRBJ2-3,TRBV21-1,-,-,CASGGRGTDTQYF,TGTGCCAGCGGGGGCAGGGGCACAGATACGCAGTATTTT
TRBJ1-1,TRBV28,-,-,CASSFRRTGGFF,TGTGCCAGCAGTTTTCGGAGGACGGGGGGCTTCTTT
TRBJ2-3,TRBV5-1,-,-,CASSLGGDTQYF,TGCGCCAGCAGCTTGGGTGGGGATACGCAGTATTTT
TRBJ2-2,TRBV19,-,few,CASSIRGSTGELFF,TGTGCCAGTAGTATTAGAGGATCCACCGGGGAGCTGTTTTTT
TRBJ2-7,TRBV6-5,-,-,CASSDGPDYEQYF,TGTGCCAGCAGTGACGGGCCAGATTACGAGCAGTACTTC
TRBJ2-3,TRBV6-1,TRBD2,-,CASSDRWEGTDTQYF,TGTGCCAGCAGTGATAGGTGGGAGGGAACAGATACGCAGTATTTT
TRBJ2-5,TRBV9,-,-,CASTSPRTQYF,TGTGCCAGCACCAGCCCGAGGACCCAGTACTTC
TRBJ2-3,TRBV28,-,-,CASRPDYTDTQYF,TGTGCCAGCAGGCCGGACTACACAGATACGCAGTATTTT
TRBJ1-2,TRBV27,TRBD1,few,CASSLFPGGSGYTF,TGTGCCAGCAGTTTATTCCCAGGGGGCTCTGGCTACACCTTC
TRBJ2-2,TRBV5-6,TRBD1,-,CASSIWTGRPYTGELFF,TGTGCCAGCAGTATATGGACAGGGCGGCCGTACACCGGGGAGCTGTTTTTT
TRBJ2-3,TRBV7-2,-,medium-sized,CASSSVLATDTQYF,TGTGCCAGCAGCTCCGTACTGGCGACAGATACGCAGTATTTT
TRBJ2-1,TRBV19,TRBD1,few,CASSGTGILDEQFF,TGTGCCAGTAGCGGGACAGGGATTTTGGATGAGCAGTTCTTC
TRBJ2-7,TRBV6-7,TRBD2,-,CASSYVPSSGGYEQYF,TGTGCCAGCAGTTACGTACCGTCTAGCGGGGGATACGAGCAGTACTTC